The 17 T cell receptor beta chains below were found in one sample sequenced in a study of T cell responses to AZD1222 COVID-19 vaccine. Produced via immunoSEQ multiplex PCR; TCRdb's table is partial and in-frame only. The repertoire holds fewer than 110,000 clones, 75% to 90% seen once, with over 3.5% in the top ten. Sample: peripheral blood, taken on day 0 of AZD1222 vaccination. All receptors derive from an adult in good health.

The gene calls are TRBV30 and TRBJ1-6, with 7 bases matching TRBD1. V was pared by 2 bases and J by 6 bases, with 7 bases of the junction left unmatched. CDR3 length: 15 residues. Germline lookup yields CDR1 GTSNPN and CDR2 SVGIG (reference sequence). The DNA of the CDR3 is TGTGCCTGGAGTATTTTGGGACAGATTAATTCACCCCTCCACTTT. It specifies CAWSILGQINSPLHF.

This clone was detected only a few times. This chain links TRBV27 with TRBJ2-1, with TRBD2 identical over 9 bases. J was trimmed by 7 bases and V by 1 base; bases with no gene match: 5. This CDR3 contains 15 residues. Germline V lookup: CDR1 MNHEY, CDR2 SMNVEV (reference sequence). CDR3 sequence reads: CASSLLAGVRNEQFF. CDR3 nucleotide sequence: TGTGCCAGCAGTTTATTAGCGGGAGTCAGGAATGAGCAGTTCTTC.

This clone was counted a single time. The chain joins TRBV6-5 to TRBJ1-4; D is perhaps TRBD1 (5 bases). CDR1 is MNHEY and CDR2 is SVGAGI in the germline V gene. Between the trimmed V and J ends, which lost 11 bases and 5 bases, there was a span of 18 bases. This CDR3 region has 14 residues. CDR3 sequence: CAARRSEGNEKLFF. The CDR3 region has the DNA TGTGCCGCCCGGAGGTCAGAGGGGAATGAAAAACTGTTTTTT.

This clone was seen a single time. V usage is TRBV11-2 and J usage is TRBJ2-3, with D perhaps matching TRBD2 (5 bases). The CDR3 is 13 amino acids. Germline V gene sequence: CDR1 SGHAT, CDR2 FQNNGV. Trimming cost V 0 bases and J 4 bases, with 5 bases left between them. This CDR3 is CASSLDSADTQYF. The CDR3 DNA follows: TGTGCCAGCAGCTTAGATAGCGCAGATACGCAGTATTTT. Using reference TRBV11-2 and TRBJ2-3 for the parts outside the CDR3, the full variable domain is EAGVAQSPRYKIIEKRQSVAFWCNPISGHATLYWYQQILGQGPKLLIQFQNNGVVDDSQLPKDRFSAERLKGVDSTLKIQPAKLEDSAVYLCASSLDSADTQYFGPGTRLTVL.

V usage is TRBV2 and J usage is TRBJ2-1; no definite D call. The CDR3 covers 14 residues. With 4 bases removed from V and 8 bases from J, the gap between germline ends came to 15 bases. CDR1 SNHLY and CDR2 FYNNEI come from the germline V gene. The CDR3 is CASSGQRQRYEQFF. DNA of the CDR3: TGTGCCAGCAGTGGCCAGCGCCAAAGGTATGAGCAGTTCTTC.

V usage is TRBV2 and J usage is TRBJ1-5; D not resolved. CDR1 and CDR2 (germline): SNHLY, FYNNEI. Trimming cost V 2 bases and J 3 bases, with 2 bases left between them. The CDR3 totals 12 residues. For the CDR3, the DNA is TGTGCCAGCAGTGAACCCAATCAGCCCCAGCATTTT. Its translation is CASSEPNQPQHF.

The chain combines TRBV5-1 with TRBJ2-1, with TRBD1 matching 7 bases. Germline CDR1 reads SGHRS; CDR2 reads YFSETQ. Unmatched junction bases numbered 6, after V lost 4 bases and J lost 5 bases. This CDR3 region has 14 residues. The CDR3 reads CASSPSGTDNEQFF. The CDR3 nucleotides read TGCGCCAGCAGCCCATCCGGGACAGACAATGAGCAGTTCTTC.

This sequence joins TRBV7-9 and TRBJ1-2; a possible D gene is TRBD1 (6 bases). CDR3 length: 15 amino acids. The germline CDR1 and CDR2 sequences are SEHNR and FQNEAQ (reference sequence). With 1 base removed from V and 6 bases from J, the gap between germline ends came to 15 bases. CDR3 sequence reads: CASSLVTTGANGYTF. CDR3 DNA: TGTGCCAGCAGCTTAGTGACCACGGGGGCCAATGGCTACACCTTC. Variable domain in full (rest from reference TRBV7-9 and TRBJ1-2): DTGVSQNPRHKITKRGQNVTFRCDPISEHNRLYWYRQTLGQGPEFLTYFQNEAQLEKSRLLSDRFSAERPKGSFSTLEIQRTEQGDSAMYLCASSLVTTGANGYTFGSGTRLTVV.

In this sample, this clone turned up once. The chain links TRBV4-2 to TRBJ2-5, with 7 positions matching TRBD1. From germline, CDR1 is LGHNA and CDR2 YNFKEQ. V lost 0 bases and J lost 4; bases outside the gene matches: 5. The CDR3 covers 15 residues. CDR3 DNA: TGTGCCAGCAGCCAAGAGGAGACAGGGTCAGAGACCCAGTACTTC. The encoded protein is CASSQEETGSETQYF.

The rearrangement uses TRBV23-1 and TRBJ2-2, with 7 bases matching TRBD2. TRBV23-1 is known as an ORF, though its function is uncertain. The CDR3 is 14 residues long. With V trimmed by 1 base and J by 7 bases, 3 bases remained unmatched. CDR3 loop: CASSQFREGGELFF. The CDR3 DNA reads TGCGCCAGCAGTCAATTCAGGGAGGGCGGGGAGCTGTTTTTT.

This chain connects TRBV6-1 to TRBJ1-2, with 9 bases fitting TRBD1. Trimming cost V 1 base and J 8 bases; bases outside gene matches: 14. Per the germline V gene, CDR1 is MNHNS and CDR2 is SASEGT. The CDR3 loop spans 17 amino acids. CDR3 protein: CASSEGATGTGSGGYTF. The CDR3 region has the DNA TGTGCCAGCAGTGAAGGCGCGACCGGGACAGGGTCCGGCGGCTACACCTTC.

This clone occurred once. The chain links TRBV6-5 to TRBJ2-7; 7 positions agree with TRBD1. Germline CDR1 is MNHEY and CDR2 is SVGAGI. CDR3 length equals 14 residues. Losses at the gene ends were 5 bases for V and 3 bases for J; bases not matched to a gene: 7. This CDR3 is CASSRRQGYYEQYF. The CDR3 DNA is TGTGCCAGCAGTCGTAGACAGGGCTACTACGAGCAGTACTTC.

This clone was counted a single time. The rearrangement uses TRBV29-1 and TRBJ2-1, with a tentative D call TRBD1 (5 bases). Germline V CDR1 and CDR2: SQVTM, ANQGSEA. This CDR3 contains 12 residues. V dropped 6 bases and J dropped 12 bases, with 18 bases sitting between them. As DNA, the CDR3 is TGCAGCGTCCCTGGGGCTCTAGATACGCAGTTCTTC. The encoded protein is CSVPGALDTQFF.

This chain joins TRBV27 and TRBJ2-3; no clear D gene. V gave up 2 bases and J gave up 0 bases, with 6 bases separating them. The CDR3 runs 14 residues. Looked up from germline, CDR1 is MNHEY and CDR2 is SMNVEV (reference sequence). CDR3 bases: TGTGCCAGCAGTTTACGGCGGAGCACAGATACGCAGTATTTT. Translated: CASSLRRSTDTQYF.

The chain is built from TRBV7-9 and TRBJ1-2, with D tentatively TRBD1 (5 bases). V was clipped by 5 bases and J by 4 bases, with 11 bases between them. The CDR3 totals 13 residues. Germline-derived CDR1 and CDR2 are SEHNR and FQNEAQ (reference sequence). CDR3 sequence (DNA): TGTGCCAGCAGCCCTGGGGCCCCCTATGGCTACACCTTC. It encodes CASSPGAPYGYTF.

This clone occurred once. V and J are TRBV9 and TRBJ2-5, with D unclear. Germline V gene data show CDR1 as SGDLS and CDR2 as YYNGEE. Trimming pared 2 bases from V and 3 bases from J, leaving 14 bases between. The CDR3 contains 15 residues. DNA of the CDR3: TGTGCCAGCAGCGTTGGCAGGCGGCTGGAAGAGACCCAGTACTTC. Translating it yields CASSVGRRLEETQYF.

The gene calls are TRBV5-1 and TRBJ2-6; D is perhaps TRBD2 (6 bases). Trimming stripped 0 bases from V and 0 bases from J, with 13 bases between. The CDR3 loop spans 18 amino acids. Per the germline V gene, CDR1 is SGHRS and CDR2 is YFSETQ. The CDR3 protein is CASSLVGTQSSGANVLTF. CDR3 DNA: TGCGCCAGCAGCTTGGTTGGGACTCAAAGCTCTGGGGCCAACGTCCTGACTTTC.